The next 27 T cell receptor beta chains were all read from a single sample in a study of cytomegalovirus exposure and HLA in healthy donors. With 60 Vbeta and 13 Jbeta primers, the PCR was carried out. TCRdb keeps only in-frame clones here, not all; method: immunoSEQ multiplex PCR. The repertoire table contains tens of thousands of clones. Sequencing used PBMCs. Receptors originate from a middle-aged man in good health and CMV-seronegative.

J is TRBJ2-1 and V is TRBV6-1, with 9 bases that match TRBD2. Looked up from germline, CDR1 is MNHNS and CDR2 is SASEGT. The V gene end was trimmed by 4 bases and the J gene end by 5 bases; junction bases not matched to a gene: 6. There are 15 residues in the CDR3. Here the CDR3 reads CASSGGLAGHNEQFF. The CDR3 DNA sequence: TGTGCCAGCAGTGGAGGCCTAGCGGGGCACAATGAGCAGTTCTTC.

Written as DNA, the CDR3 is TGCGCCAGCAGCCTTTACACGTTCGGGGGTAATGAAAAACTGTTTTTT. This translates into CASSLYTFGGNEKLFF. The chain employs TRBV5-1 and TRBJ1-4, with D possibly matching TRBD1 (5 bases). This CDR3 has 16 residues. The V and J ends lost 4 bases and 4 bases respectively, with 17 bases between them. Germline assignment: CDR1 SGHRS and CDR2 YFSETQ.

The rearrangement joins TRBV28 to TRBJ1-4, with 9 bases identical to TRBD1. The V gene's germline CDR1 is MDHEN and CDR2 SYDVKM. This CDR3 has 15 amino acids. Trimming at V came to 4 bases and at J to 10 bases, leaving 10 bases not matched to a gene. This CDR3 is CASSSDRGGVGKLFF. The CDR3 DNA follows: TGTGCCAGCAGTTCGGACAGGGGAGGTGTAGGAAAACTGTTTTTT.

The CDR3: CASSFERGNYGYTF. The CDR3 DNA is TGTGCCAGCAGCTTTGAACGGGGGAACTATGGCTACACCTTC. V is TRBV7-9 and J is TRBJ1-2; D is possibly TRBD1 (5 bases). CDR1 and CDR2 from the germline V gene are SEHNR and FQNEAQ (reference sequence). The V end lost 3 bases, the J end lost 2 bases, and 10 bases lay between the germline ends. This CDR3 contains 14 residues.

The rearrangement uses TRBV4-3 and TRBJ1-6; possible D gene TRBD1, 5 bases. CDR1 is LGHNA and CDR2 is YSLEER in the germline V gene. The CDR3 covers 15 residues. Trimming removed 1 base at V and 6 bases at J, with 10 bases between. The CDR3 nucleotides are TGCGCCAGCAGCCAAGCGACAGTTCTTAATTCACCCCTCCACTTT. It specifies CASSQATVLNSPLHF.

The CDR3 DNA is TGTGCCAGCAGCTCACCACCTCGGGCCTACGAGCAGTACTTC. This gives the protein CASSSPPRAYEQYF. This rearrangement joins TRBV5-4 to TRBJ2-7; D remains unclear. The V gene's germline CDR1 is SGHNT and CDR2 YYREEE (reference sequence). Trimming removed 3 bases from V and 2 bases from J, with 12 bases in between. This CDR3 contains 14 residues.

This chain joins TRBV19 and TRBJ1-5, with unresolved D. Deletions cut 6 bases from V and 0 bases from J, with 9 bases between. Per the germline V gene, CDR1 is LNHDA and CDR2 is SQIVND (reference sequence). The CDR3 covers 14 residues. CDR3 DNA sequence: TGTGCCAGTAGGCCGGTCCATAGCAATCAGCCCCAGCATTTT. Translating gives CASRPVHSNQPQHF.

CDR3 amino acids: CASSFRRGYSNQPQHF. The CDR3 DNA follows: TGTGCCAGCAGTTTCCGTCGGGGATATAGCAATCAGCCCCAGCATTTT. The chain recombines TRBV28 with TRBJ1-5; D gene ambiguous. Trimming took 3 bases from V and 0 from J, leaving 12 bases between them. CDR1 MDHEN and CDR2 SYDVKM come from the germline V gene. The CDR3 runs to 16 residues.

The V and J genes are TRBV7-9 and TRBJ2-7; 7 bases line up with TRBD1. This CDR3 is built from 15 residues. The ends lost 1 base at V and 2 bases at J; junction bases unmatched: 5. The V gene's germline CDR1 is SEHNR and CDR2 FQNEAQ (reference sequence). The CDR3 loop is CASSLVGTDPYEQYF. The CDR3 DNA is TGTGCCAGCAGCTTAGTAGGGACAGACCCCTACGAGCAGTACTTC.

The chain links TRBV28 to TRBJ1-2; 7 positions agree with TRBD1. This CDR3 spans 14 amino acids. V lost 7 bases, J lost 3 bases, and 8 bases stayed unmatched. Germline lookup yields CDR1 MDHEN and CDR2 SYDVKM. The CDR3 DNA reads TGTGCCAGCATAGCATGGGACAGAGACTATGGCTACACCTTC. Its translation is CASIAWDRDYGYTF.

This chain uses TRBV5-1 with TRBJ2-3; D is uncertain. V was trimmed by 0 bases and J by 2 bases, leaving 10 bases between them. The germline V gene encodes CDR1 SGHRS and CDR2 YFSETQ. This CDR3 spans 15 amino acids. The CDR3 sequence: CASSLGVVPTDTQYF. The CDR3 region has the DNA TGCGCCAGCAGCTTGGGAGTAGTTCCCACAGATACGCAGTATTTT.

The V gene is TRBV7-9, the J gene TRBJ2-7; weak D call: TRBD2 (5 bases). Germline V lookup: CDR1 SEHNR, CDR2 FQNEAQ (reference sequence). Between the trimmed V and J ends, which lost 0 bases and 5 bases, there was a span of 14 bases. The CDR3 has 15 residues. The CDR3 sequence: CASSLASPGIHEQYF. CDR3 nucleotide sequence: TGTGCCAGCAGCTTAGCGAGTCCGGGGATTCACGAGCAGTACTTC.

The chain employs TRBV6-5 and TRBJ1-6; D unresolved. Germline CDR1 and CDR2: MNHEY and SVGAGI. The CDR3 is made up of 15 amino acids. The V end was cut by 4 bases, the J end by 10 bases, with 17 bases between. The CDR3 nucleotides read TGTGCCAGCAGTTCCACCGTAGGCGGTAGATCACCCCTCCACTTT. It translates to CASSSTVGGRSPLHF.

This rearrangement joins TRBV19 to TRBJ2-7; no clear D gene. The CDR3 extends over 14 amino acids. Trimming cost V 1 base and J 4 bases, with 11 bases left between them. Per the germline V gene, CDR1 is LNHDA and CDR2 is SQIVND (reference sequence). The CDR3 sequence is CASSIGQANYEQYF. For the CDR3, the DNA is TGTGCCAGTAGTATAGGCCAGGCGAATTACGAGCAGTACTTC.

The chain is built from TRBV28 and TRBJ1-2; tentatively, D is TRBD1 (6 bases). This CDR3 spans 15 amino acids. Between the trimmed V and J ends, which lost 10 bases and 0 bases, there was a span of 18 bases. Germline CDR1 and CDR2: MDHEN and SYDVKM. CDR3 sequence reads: CAIQFRTATNYGYTF. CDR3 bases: TGTGCCATACAGTTTAGGACAGCAACTAACTATGGCTACACCTTC.

The CDR3 loop is CASSAGQGGTEAFF. The CDR3 nucleotides are TGTGCCAGCAGCGCGGGACAGGGAGGTACTGAAGCTTTCTTT. The gene calls are TRBV9 and TRBJ1-1; 9 bases fit TRBD1. Looked up from germline, CDR1 is SGDLS and CDR2 is YYNGEE. This CDR3 is built from 14 residues. The J segment lost 5 bases and the V segment lost 3 bases, leaving 5 bases of the junction unmatched.

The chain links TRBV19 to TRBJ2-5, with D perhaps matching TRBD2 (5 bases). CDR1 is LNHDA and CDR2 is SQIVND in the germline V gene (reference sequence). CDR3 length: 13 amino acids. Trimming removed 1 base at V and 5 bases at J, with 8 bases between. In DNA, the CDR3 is TGTGCCAGTAGTATAGCCCTAGCCGAGACCCAGTACTTC. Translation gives CASSIALAETQYF.

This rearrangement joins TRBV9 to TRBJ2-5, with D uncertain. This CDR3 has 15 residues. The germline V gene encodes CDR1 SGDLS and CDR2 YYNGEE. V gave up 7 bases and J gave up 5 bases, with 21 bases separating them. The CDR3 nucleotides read TGTGCCAGCCATGATATAGTCGGAGTTTTGGAGACCCAGTACTTC. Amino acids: CASHDIVGVLETQYF.

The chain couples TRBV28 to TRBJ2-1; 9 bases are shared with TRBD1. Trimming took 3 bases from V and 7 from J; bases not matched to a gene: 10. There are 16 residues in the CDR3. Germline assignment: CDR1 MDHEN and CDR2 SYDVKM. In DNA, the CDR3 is TGTGCCAGCAGTTTGACCGGGACAGGGTATAATAATGAGCAGTTCTTC. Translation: CASSLTGTGYNNEQFF.

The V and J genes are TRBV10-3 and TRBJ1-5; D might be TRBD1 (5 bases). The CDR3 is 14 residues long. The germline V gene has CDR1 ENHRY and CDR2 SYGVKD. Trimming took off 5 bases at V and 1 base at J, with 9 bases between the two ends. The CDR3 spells CAISPTDSNQPQHF. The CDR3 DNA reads TGTGCCATCAGTCCGACAGACAGCAATCAGCCCCAGCATTTT.

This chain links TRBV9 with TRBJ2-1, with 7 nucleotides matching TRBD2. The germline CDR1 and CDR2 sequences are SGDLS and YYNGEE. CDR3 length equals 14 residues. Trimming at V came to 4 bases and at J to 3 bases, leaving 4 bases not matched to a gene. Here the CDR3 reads CASSPGGFYNEQFF. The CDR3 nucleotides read TGTGCCAGCAGCCCGGGGGGATTCTACAATGAGCAGTTCTTC.

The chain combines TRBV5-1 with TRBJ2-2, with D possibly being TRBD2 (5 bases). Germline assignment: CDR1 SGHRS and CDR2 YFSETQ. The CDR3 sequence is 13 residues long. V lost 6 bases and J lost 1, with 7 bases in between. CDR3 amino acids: CASTRGNTGELFF. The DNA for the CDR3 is TGCGCCAGCACTCGGGGGAACACCGGGGAGCTGTTTTTT.

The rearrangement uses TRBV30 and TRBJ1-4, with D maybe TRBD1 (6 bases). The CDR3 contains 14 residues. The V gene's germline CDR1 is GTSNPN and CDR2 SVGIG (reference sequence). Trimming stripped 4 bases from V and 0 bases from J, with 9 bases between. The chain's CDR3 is CAWKGQSTNEKLFF. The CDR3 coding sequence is TGTGCCTGGAAAGGACAGTCAACTAATGAAAAACTGTTTTTT.

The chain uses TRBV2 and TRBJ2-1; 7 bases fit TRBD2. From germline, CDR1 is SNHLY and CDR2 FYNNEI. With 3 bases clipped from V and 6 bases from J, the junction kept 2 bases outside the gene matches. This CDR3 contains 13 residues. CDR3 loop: CASSDERGNEQFF. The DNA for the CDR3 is TGTGCCAGCAGTGACGAGCGGGGCAATGAGCAGTTCTTC.

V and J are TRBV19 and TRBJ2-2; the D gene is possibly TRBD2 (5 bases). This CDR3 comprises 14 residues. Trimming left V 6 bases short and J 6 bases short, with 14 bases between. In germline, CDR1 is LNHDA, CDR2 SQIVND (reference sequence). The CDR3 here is CASRYFGGSGELFF. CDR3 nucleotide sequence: TGTGCCAGTAGGTATTTTGGAGGATCCGGGGAGCTGTTTTTT.

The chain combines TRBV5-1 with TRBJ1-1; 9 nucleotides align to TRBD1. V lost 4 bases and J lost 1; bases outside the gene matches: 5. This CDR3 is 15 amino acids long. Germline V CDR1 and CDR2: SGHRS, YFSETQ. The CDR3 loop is CASSQDRGGNTEAFF. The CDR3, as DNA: TGCGCCAGCAGCCAGGACAGGGGTGGGAACACTGAAGCTTTCTTT.

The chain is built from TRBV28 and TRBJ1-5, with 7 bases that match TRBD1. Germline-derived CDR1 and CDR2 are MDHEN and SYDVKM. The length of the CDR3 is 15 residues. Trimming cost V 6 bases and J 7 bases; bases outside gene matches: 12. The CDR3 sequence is CASSPDREEGQPQHF. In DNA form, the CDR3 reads TGTGCCAGCAGCCCAGACAGGGAAGAAGGACAGCCCCAGCATTTT. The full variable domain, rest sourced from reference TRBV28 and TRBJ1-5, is DVKVTQSSRYLVKRTGEKVFLECVQDMDHENMFWYRQDPGLGLRLIYFSYDVKMKEKGDIPEGYSVSREKKERFSLILESASTNQTSMYLCASSPDREEGQPQHFGDGTRLSIL.